The T cell receptor (beta chain) described here comes from a study of beta chain features in type 1 diabetes. Study-wide results and caveats: It was among patients, rather than healthy donors, that naive, central memory and Treg TCRB repertoires appeared more similar. Overrepresentation of cells with high TCR expression could result from cDNA sequencing. Moderately but significantly shorter TCRB CDR3s were found in Type 1 diabetes patients in all four CD4+ subsets.

Comments on this clone: What it recognizes is unknown.

The authors obtained over 95% purity in all sorted populations. The authors reverse transcribed all of the isolated RNA, so sequencing captured expressed TCRB transcripts. Here immunoSEQ multiplex PCR was the method, and the copy in TCRdb shows in-frame clones only, minus some. There are hundreds of thousands of clones in the sample; around 15% occur only once, and approximately 0.043% lies in the top ten. Looked up from germline, CDR1 is SGDLS and CDR2 is YYNGEE. The CDR3 loop spans 15 amino acids. Trimming took 3 bases from V and 2 from J, leaving 13 bases between them. The receptor comes from a young man with type 1 diabetes. The specimen was naive CD4+ T cells from blood. V usage is TRBV9 and J usage is TRBJ2-3; weak D call: TRBD1 (6 bases). This chain's CDR3 is CASSADRLPTDTQYF. The DNA of the CDR3 is TGTGCCAGCAGCGCCGACAGGCTTCCCACAGATACGCAGTATTTT.